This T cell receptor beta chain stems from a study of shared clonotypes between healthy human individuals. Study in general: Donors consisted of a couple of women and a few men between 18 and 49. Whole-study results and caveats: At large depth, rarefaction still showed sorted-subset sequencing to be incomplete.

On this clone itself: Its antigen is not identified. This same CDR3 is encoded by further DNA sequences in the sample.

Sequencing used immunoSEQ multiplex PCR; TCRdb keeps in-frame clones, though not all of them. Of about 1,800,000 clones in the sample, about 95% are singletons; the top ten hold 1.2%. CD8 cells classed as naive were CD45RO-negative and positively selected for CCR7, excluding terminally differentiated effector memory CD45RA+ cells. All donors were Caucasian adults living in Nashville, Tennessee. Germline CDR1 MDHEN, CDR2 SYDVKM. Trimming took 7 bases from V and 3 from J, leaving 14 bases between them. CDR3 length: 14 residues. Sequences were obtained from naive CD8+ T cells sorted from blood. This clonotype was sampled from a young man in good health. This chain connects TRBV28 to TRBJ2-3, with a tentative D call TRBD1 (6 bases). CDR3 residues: CASTLVGATDTQYF. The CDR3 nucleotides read TGTGCCAGCACTTTGGTGGGGGCGACAGATACGCAGTATTTT.